A selection of T cell receptor beta chains follows, all from one sample in a study of shared clonotypes between healthy human individuals. The assay was immunoSEQ multiplex PCR, and TCRdb's table has in-frame clones only and misses some. The repertoire holds just over 2,000,000 clones, with around 95% as singletons. The sample taken for sequencing was naive CD4+ T cells sorted from blood. The origin of the receptors is a man in his late teens or twenties in good health. Each CDR3 is given with its conserved first and last residue. The D gene is left open where the match is weak. Part of the rows lack a size; the others show once, few, many or a class for expanded clones.

j_gene,abundance,d_gene,v_gene,CDR3aa,CDR3nt
TRBJ2-7,few,-,TRBV5-4,CASSLDTYEQYF,TGTGCCAGCAGCTTGGATACCTACGAGCAGTACTTC
TRBJ2-7,-,-,TRBV28,CASSLDKTYEQYF,TGTGCCAGCAGTTTAGACAAAACCTACGAGCAGTACTTC
TRBJ1-1,-,-,TRBV30,CAWRLQGNTEAFF,TGTGCCTGGAGATTACAGGGGAACACTGAAGCTTTCTTT
TRBJ2-3,-,TRBD2,TRBV18,CASSPPSGSLGDTQYF,TGTGCCAGCTCACCACCGAGCGGGAGTCTAGGAGATACGCAGTATTTT
TRBJ1-4,-,-,TRBV21-1,CASTLAGTEHEKLFF,TGTGCCAGCACTCTAGCGGGGACAGAGCATGAAAAACTGTTTTTT
TRBJ2-3,-,TRBD2,TRBV9,CASSHGTSTQYF,TGTGCCAGCAGTCACGGGACTAGCACGCAGTATTTT
TRBJ2-1,few,-,TRBV6-6,CASSYYGGQANEQFF,TGTGCCAGCAGTTACTACGGTGGCCAGGCGAATGAGCAGTTCTTC
TRBJ2-5,-,-,TRBV6-6,CASSRGPNQETQYF,TGTGCCAGCAGTCGAGGGCCTAACCAAGAGACCCAGTACTTC
TRBJ2-7,-,TRBD1,TRBV5-1,CASSKGQGNTYEQYF,TGCGCCAGCAGCAAGGGACAGGGAAACACCTACGAGCAGTACTTC
TRBJ2-5,-,-,TRBV9,CASSAQVGPGETQYF,TGTGCCAGCAGCGCGCAAGTAGGGCCGGGAGAGACCCAGTACTTC
TRBJ2-7,-,-,TRBV4-3,CASSHELRPYEQYF,TGCGCCAGCAGCCATGAACTGAGGCCCTACGAGCAGTACTTC
TRBJ2-1,-,-,TRBV10-2,CASSERYYNEQFF,TGCGCCAGCAGTGAAAGGTACTACAATGAGCAGTTCTTC
TRBJ1-1,-,TRBD1,TRBV5-4,CASSFRQGAITEAFF,TGTGCCAGCAGCTTCAGACAGGGGGCTATCACTGAAGCTTTCTTT
TRBJ2-7,-,-,TRBV6-5,CASSRNYGEQYF,TGTGCCAGCAGTAGGAATTATGGCGAGCAGTACTTC
TRBJ1-1,-,TRBD1,TRBV12-5,CASGLAGQGNTEAFF,TGTGCTAGTGGTTTGGCCGGACAGGGGAACACTGAAGCTTTCTTT
TRBJ2-7,once,-,TRBV6-1,CATSSRGSYEQYF,TGTGCCACTTCAAGTCGGGGATCCTACGAGCAGTACTTC
TRBJ2-3,-,-,TRBV7-9,CASSPGASLWTDTQYF,TGTGCCAGCAGCCCAGGGGCTAGCCTTTGGACAGATACGCAGTATTTT
TRBJ2-7,-,TRBD1,TRBV28,CASRRPGQGAYEQYF,TGTGCCAGCAGACGACCGGGACAGGGGGCCTACGAGCAGTACTTC
TRBJ2-1,-,-,TRBV4-3,CASSQDQLMGNEQFF,TGCGCCAGCAGCCAAGATCAACTAATGGGCAATGAGCAGTTCTTC
TRBJ2-5,-,-,TRBV6-5,CASRNGWTQYF,TGTGCCAGCAGGAACGGTTGGACCCAGTACTTC
TRBJ2-3,-,-,TRBV7-8,CASTTGKSGYTDTQYF,TGTGCCAGCACCACGGGCAAGAGTGGGTACACAGATACGCAGTATTTT
TRBJ2-1,-,TRBD2,TRBV19,CASTDSGAYNEQFF,TGTGCCAGTACCGATAGCGGGGCGTACAATGAGCAGTTCTTC
TRBJ2-7,once,-,TRBV9,CASSYTGDPYEQYF,TGTGCCAGCAGCTATACGGGGGACCCCTACGAGCAGTACTTC
TRBJ2-3,-,-,TRBV18,CASSPLGETDTQYF,TGTGCCAGCTCACCCCTCGGGGAAACAGATACGCAGTATTTT
TRBJ2-5,-,-,TRBV4-1,CASSQEGSGFTQETQYF,TGCGCCAGCAGCCAAGAGGGGTCGGGTTTCACCCAAGAGACCCAGTACTTC
TRBJ2-2,-,-,TRBV7-2,CASSLVAGSSARSTGELFF,TGTGCCAGCAGCTTAGTTGCAGGGAGTTCTGCCCGTTCCACCGGGGAGCTGTTTTTT
TRBJ2-5,-,TRBD1,TRBV2,CASSRDRAQETQYF,TGTGCCAGCAGCCGGGACAGGGCCCAAGAGACCCAGTACTTC
TRBJ1-6,-,-,TRBV6-1,CASSEAGAPLHF,TGTGCCAGCAGTGAAGCGGGGGCACCCCTCCACTTT
TRBJ1-2,-,-,TRBV5-8,CASSLGQYYNGYTF,TGTGCCAGCAGCTTGGGACAGTATTACAATGGCTACACCTTC
TRBJ2-1,-,TRBD2,TRBV11-3,CASSLGGGGDEQFF,TGTGCCAGCAGCTTAGGCGGGGGTGGAGATGAGCAGTTCTTC
TRBJ2-3,-,-,TRBV27,CASSLGRSSTDTQYF,TGTGCCAGCAGCCTCGGGCGGTCTAGCACAGATACGCAGTATTTT
TRBJ2-1,-,TRBD2,TRBV2,CAVPASGRTNEQFF,TGTGCCGTCCCGGCGAGCGGGAGGACCAATGAGCAGTTCTTC
TRBJ2-2,-,TRBD1,TRBV13,CASSSRTGTLSGELFF,TGTGCCAGCAGCTCCCGGACAGGGACTCTCTCCGGGGAGCTGTTTTTT
TRBJ2-6,-,-,TRBV19,CASSIFGSSGANVLTF,TGTGCCAGTAGTATTTTCGGGAGCTCTGGGGCCAACGTCCTGACTTTC
TRBJ2-7,-,TRBD1,TRBV25-1,CASRRTGSSEQYF,TGTGCCAGCAGACGGACAGGGAGTAGCGAGCAGTACTTC
TRBJ2-4,-,-,TRBV15,CATSREGFKNIQYF,TGTGCCACCAGCAGAGAAGGATTCAAAAACATTCAGTACTTC
TRBJ2-2,-,-,TRBV7-8,CASSPDSELFF,TGTGCCAGCAGCCCGGACTCGGAGCTGTTTTTT
TRBJ1-2,-,-,TRBV5-5,CASSSGTPNYGYTF,TGTGCCAGCAGCTCCGGGACACCAAACTATGGCTACACCTTC
TRBJ2-7,-,-,TRBV6-1,CASRSTGTYEQYF,TGTGCCAGCCGATCGACAGGAACCTACGAGCAGTACTTC
TRBJ2-1,-,TRBD2,TRBV14,CASSQGLSGLRVEQFF,TGTGCCAGCAGCCAAGGCCTTAGCGGGTTGCGGGTTGAGCAGTTCTTC
TRBJ2-7,-,-,TRBV5-1,CASRLRDGSTYEQYF,TGCGCCAGCAGACTCCGGGACGGATCGACCTACGAGCAGTACTTC